Reported below is one T cell receptor beta chain. Antigen specificity is unknown. V shed 6 bases and J 6 bases; nucleotides not matched to a gene: 9. Germline CDR1 and CDR2: SGHNT and YENEEA. This CDR3 spans 14 amino acids. This sample stems from a study of shared clonotypes between healthy human individuals. Whole-study findings and limits: Having only a few donors restricted how much genetic and exposure-history diversity was captured.

Libraries were prepared by immunoSEQ multiplex PCR; TCRdb keeps only in-frame clonotypes and omits some of them. The table records hundreds of thousands of clones, less than 80% of them present only once. Sequencing was performed on memory CD4+ T cells sorted from blood. Subset described: CD45RA-negative fraction. V gene TRBV11-3 combines with J gene TRBJ2-7; 9 bases are a match to TRBD2. The origin of this receptor is a woman aged 25-40 years in good health. The CDR3 loop reads CASSSSGGQVEQYF. DNA of the CDR3: TGTGCCAGCAGTAGTAGCGGGGGCCAAGTCGAGCAGTACTTC.